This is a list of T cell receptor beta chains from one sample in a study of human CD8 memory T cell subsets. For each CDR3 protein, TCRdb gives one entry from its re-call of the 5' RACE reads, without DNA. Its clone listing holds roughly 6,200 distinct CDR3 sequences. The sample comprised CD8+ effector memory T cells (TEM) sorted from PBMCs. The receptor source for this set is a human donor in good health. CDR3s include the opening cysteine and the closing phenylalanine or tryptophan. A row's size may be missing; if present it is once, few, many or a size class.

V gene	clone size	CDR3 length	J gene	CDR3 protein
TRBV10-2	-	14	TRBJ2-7	CASSESRAGYEQYF
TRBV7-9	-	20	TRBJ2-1	CASSPTWGLAGGSSYNEQFF
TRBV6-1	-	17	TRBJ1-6	CASSPAADRVGSSPLHF
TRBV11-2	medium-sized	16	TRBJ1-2	CASSSVNPGSGYGYTF
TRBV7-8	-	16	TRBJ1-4	CASSLGDRPRGEKLFF
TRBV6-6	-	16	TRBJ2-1	CASRGAGPSSYNEQFF
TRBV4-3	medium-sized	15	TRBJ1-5	CASSQNRATNQPQHF
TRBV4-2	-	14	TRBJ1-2	CASSQEWGNYGYTF
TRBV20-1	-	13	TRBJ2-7	CSARGRKSYEQYF
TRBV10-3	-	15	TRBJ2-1	CAISQTGGEADEQFF
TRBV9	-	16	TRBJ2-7	CASSVREGQGIYEQYF
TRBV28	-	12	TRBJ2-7	CASSLRAREQYF
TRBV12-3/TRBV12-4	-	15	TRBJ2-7	CASSQRAGGLNEQYF
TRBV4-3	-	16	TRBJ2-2	CASSRDRSDNTGELFF
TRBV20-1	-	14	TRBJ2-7	CSARSGLMGLEQYF
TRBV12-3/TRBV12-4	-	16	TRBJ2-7	CASSPTGEDNSYEQYF
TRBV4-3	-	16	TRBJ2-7	CASSQDPLAPEGEQYF
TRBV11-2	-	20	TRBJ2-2	CASSSHPRAGERSNTGELFF
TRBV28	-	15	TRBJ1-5	CASSFENQSNQPQHF
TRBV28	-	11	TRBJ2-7	CASSGAYEQYF
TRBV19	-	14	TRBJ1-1	CASSMEGRFTEAFF
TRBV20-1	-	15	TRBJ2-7	CSARRPSGGVYEQYF
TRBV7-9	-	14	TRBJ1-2	CASSSGQTIYGYTF
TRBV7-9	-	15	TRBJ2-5	CASSLETSTQETQYF
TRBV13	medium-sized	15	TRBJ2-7	CASSLGPQGTYEQYF
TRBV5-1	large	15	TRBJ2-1	CASSLGTGGVDEQFF
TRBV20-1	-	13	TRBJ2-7	CSARGDRDYEQYF
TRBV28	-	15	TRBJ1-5	CASSFRGRRFQPQHF
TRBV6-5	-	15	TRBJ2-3	CASSSEDRWTDTQYF
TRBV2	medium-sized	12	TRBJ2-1	CATSLLGNEQFF
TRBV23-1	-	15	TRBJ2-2	CASSRGTGDTGELFF
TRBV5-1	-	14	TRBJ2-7	CASSPEGISYEQYF
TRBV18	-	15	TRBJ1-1	CASSVRHSKNTEAFF
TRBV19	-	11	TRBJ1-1	CASSNGAEAFF
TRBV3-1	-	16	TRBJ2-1	CASSQGQGASYNEQFF
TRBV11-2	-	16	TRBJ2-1	CASSLHLGSSYNEQFF
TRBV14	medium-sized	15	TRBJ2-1	CASSQGQGIVNEQFF
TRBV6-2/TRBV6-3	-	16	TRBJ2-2	CASSRWSGYTTGELFF
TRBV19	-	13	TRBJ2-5	CASSIRALETQYF
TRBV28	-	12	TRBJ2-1	CASSPRPNEQFF
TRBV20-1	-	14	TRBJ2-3	CSAKWADSTDTQYF
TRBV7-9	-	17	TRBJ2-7	CASSLKALTSGIDEQYF
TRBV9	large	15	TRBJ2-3	CASSVGGSPTDTQYF
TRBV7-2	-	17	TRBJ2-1	CASSLALSGGDYNEQFF